This passage covers 5 T cell receptor beta chains from one sample sequenced in a study of CD8+ T cells in alopecia areata. RNA, once extracted, was reverse transcribed into cDNA for use as the sequencing template. TCRdb's table, derived via immunoSEQ multiplex PCR, lists solely in-frame clones and lacks some. The sample records about 180,000 clones, just over 65% being singletons. This sample comprised CD8+ T cells sorted from blood, obtained at week 0. The receptors were sampled from a human donor with alopecia areata.

The CDR3 region has the DNA TGTGCCAGCAGCCAGTTCAGTAACTATGGCTACACCTTC. Amino acid sequence: CASSQFSNYGYTF. The chain couples TRBV14 to TRBJ1-2; D is unclear. CDR3 size: 13 residues. The V end was cut by 3 bases, the J end by 1 base, with 6 bases between. Germline V gene sequence: CDR1 SGHDN, CDR2 FVKESK.

The chain joins TRBV28 to TRBJ1-5, with TRBD1 identical over 7 bases. J gave up 6 bases and V 5 bases, and 4 bases lay outside the gene matches. CDR1 and CDR2 (germline): MDHEN, SYDVKM. The CDR3 has 13 residues. CDR3 loop: CASSNRGGQPQHF. The CDR3 bases are TGTGCCAGCAGTAACAGGGGCGGTCAGCCCCAGCATTTT.

This clone was found once. The gene calls are TRBV7-8 and TRBJ1-5, with D perhaps matching TRBD1 (5 bases). The CDR3 totals 13 residues. Germline V gene sequence: CDR1 SGHVS, CDR2 FQNEAQ. V lost 5 bases and J 2 bases, leaving 7 bases between the germline ends. CDR3 coding DNA: TGTGCCAGCAGCCCGGGGGGCAATCAGCCCCAGCATTTT. Protein: CASSPGGNQPQHF.

V gene TRBV6-5 combines with J gene TRBJ1-5; unclear D gene. The V end was cut by 7 bases, the J end by 4 bases, with 11 bases between. Germline lookup yields CDR1 MNHEY and CDR2 SVGAGI. The CDR3 covers 13 residues. The CDR3 coding sequence is TGTGCCAGCACCCTAGGAGGAAATCAGCCCCAGCATTTT. Encoded protein: CASTLGGNQPQHF.

V and J are TRBV4-1 and TRBJ2-7; D perhaps matches TRBD1 (5 bases). Trimming cost V 2 bases and J 3 bases, with 8 bases left between them. There are 13 residues in the CDR3. Per the germline V gene, CDR1 is MGHRA and CDR2 is YSYEKL. CDR3 coding DNA: TGCGCCAGCAGCCAACGTCAGGGCTACGAGCAGTACTTC. It specifies CASSQRQGYEQYF.